These 26 T cell receptor beta chains came from one sample sequenced in a study of OX40 agonist ivuxolimab in advanced cancers. Measured with immunoSEQ multiplex PCR; TCRdb has only the in-frame clones, and not every one. The table records tens of thousands of clones, roughly 83% of them present only once. Sequencing was performed on CD4+ or CD8+ T cells sorted from blood, taken in a trial of the OX40 agonist ivuxolimab. These receptors all stem from an adult with an advanced solid tumor such as melanoma, head and neck, liver or kidney cancer.

The chain combines TRBV18 with TRBJ2-7, with D unclear. The CDR3 consists of 15 residues. The V gene lost 6 bases and the J gene lost 0 bases, with 15 bases spanning the gap. The germline V gene encodes CDR1 KGHSH and CDR2 LQKENI. The CDR3 here is CASSRPLANSYEQYF. The CDR3 nucleotides are TGTGCCAGCTCGCGCCCCTTGGCGAACTCCTACGAGCAGTACTTC.

V is TRBV5-6 and J is TRBJ1-1; D is ambiguous. V was pared by 0 bases and J by 1 base, with 4 bases between. CDR1 and CDR2 (germline): SGHDT, YYEEEE. CDR3 length equals 13 residues. This chain's CDR3 is CASSLERNTEAFF. The CDR3 nucleotides are TGTGCCAGCAGCTTGGAGAGGAACACTGAAGCTTTCTTT.

The chain couples TRBV5-1 to TRBJ2-5; either TRBD1 or TRBD2 may fit D (5 bases each). The CDR3 covers 16 residues. The germline V and J ends were trimmed by 4 bases and 0 bases, with 16 bases remaining between them. CDR1 and CDR2 from the germline V gene are SGHRS and YFSETQ. The CDR3 DNA sequence: TGCGCCAGCAGCCTCGGGACGACCCAGTACCAAGAGACCCAGTACTTC. Translation gives CASSLGTTQYQETQYF. The full variable domain, rest sourced from reference TRBV5-1 and TRBJ2-5, is KAGVTQTPRYLIKTRGQQVTLSCSPISGHRSVSWYQQTPGQGLQFLFEYFSETQRNKGNFPGRFSGRQFSNSRSEMNVSTLELGDSALYLCASSLGTTQYQETQYFGPGTRLLVL.

This clone was recorded a few times. This sample includes further DNA sequences coding for the same CDR3. The genes are TRBV7-2 and TRBJ2-1; D call uncertain. Deletions cut 1 base from V and 5 bases from J, with 6 bases between. The CDR3 consists of 13 residues. Germline V gene sequence: CDR1 SGHTA, CDR2 FQGNSA. The chain's CDR3 is CASSLGVNNEQFF. The CDR3 bases are TGTGCCAGCAGCTTAGGGGTAAACAATGAGCAGTTCTTC.

The chain uses TRBV4-1 and TRBJ1-6; possibly TRBD1 for D (5 bases). V gave up 0 bases and J gave up 7 bases, with 19 bases separating them. Germline values: CDR1 MGHRA, CDR2 YSYEKL. The length of the CDR3 is 18 residues. The CDR3 DNA follows: TGCGCCAGCAGCCAAGACGGGGGGTCGGCAGATCAAAATTCACCCCTCCACTTT. This encodes CASSQDGGSADQNSPLHF.

The chain links TRBV9 to TRBJ1-4; 7 bases are a match to TRBD1. V was pared by 1 base and J by 7 bases, with 13 bases of the junction left unmatched. The CDR3 loop spans 17 amino acids. Germline-derived CDR1 and CDR2 are SGDLS and YYNGEE. The CDR3 DNA reads TGTGCCAGCAGCGTAAGAAACAGGGGAAATTCTGGTGAAAAACTGTTTTTT. Translating it yields CASSVRNRGNSGEKLFF. The full variable domain, with the rest looked up from reference TRBV9 and TRBJ1-4, is DSGVTQTPKHLITATGQRVTLRCSPRSGDLSVYWYQQSLDQGLQFLIQYYNGEERAKGNILERFSAQQFPDLHSELNLSSLELGDSALYFCASSVRNRGNSGEKLFFGSGTQLSVL.

The chain links TRBV10-2 to TRBJ2-5; D call uncertain. The CDR3 covers 11 residues. CDR1 is WSHSY and CDR2 is SAAADI in the germline V gene. Trimming pared 0 bases from V and 5 bases from J, leaving 1 base between. Written as DNA, the CDR3 is TGCGCCAGCAGTGAGTCTGAGACCCAGTACTTC. This sequence encodes CASSESETQYF.

This chain joins TRBV7-3 and TRBJ1-5; possibly TRBD1 for D (6 bases). Germline V CDR1 and CDR2: SGHTA, FQGTGA. V was shortened by 4 bases and J by 7 bases, with 11 bases between the two germline ends. The CDR3 length is 13 residues. CDR3 nucleotides: TGTGCCAGCAGCTCACAGGGTGGCCAGCCCCAGCATTTT. This encodes CASSSQGGQPQHF.

The V and J genes are TRBV6-5 and TRBJ2-7; maybe TRBD1 (5 bases). CDR3 length equals 15 residues. Germline CDR1 reads MNHEY; CDR2 reads SVGAGI. The ends were cut back, 1 base at V and 1 base at J, with 11 bases in the middle. The CDR3 region is CASSYLPAGSYEQYF. The CDR3 region has the DNA TGTGCCAGCAGTTACTTGCCTGCAGGGTCCTACGAGCAGTACTTC.

This clone was detected only a few times. This chain links TRBV5-1 with TRBJ2-7, with TRBD2 as a possible D gene (7 bases). The CDR3 loop spans 12 amino acids. The V end lost 2 bases, the J end lost 13 bases, and 16 bases lay between the germline ends. In germline, CDR1 is SGHRS, CDR2 YFSETQ. The DNA of the CDR3 is TGCGCCAGCAGCTTAGGGGGAGGGCCTGATTACTTC. Translation gives CASSLGGGPDYF.

This sequence joins TRBV10-3 and TRBJ2-5; D may match TRBD1 or TRBD2 (5 bases each). The DNA matches TRBJ2-7 better at its end, which makes the J call doubtful. This CDR3 is built from 14 residues. CDR1 and CDR2 from the germline V gene are ENHRY and SYGVKD. The CDR3 loop reads CAISESRAGYEQYF. CDR3 sequence (DNA): TGTGCCATCAGTGAGTCGAGGGCAGGGTACGAGCAGTACTTC.

The J gene is TRBJ1-1, the V gene TRBV6-5; TRBD1 matches at 7 bases. The germline CDR1 and CDR2 sequences are MNHEY and SVGAGI. This CDR3 has 11 amino acids. V trimming: 6 bases; J trimming: 13 bases; junction bases outside the gene matches: 8. CDR3 coding DNA: TGTGCCAGCAGCCCGGGACAGCAGTTTTTCTTT. It encodes CASSPGQQFFF.

This clone was seen once. V usage is TRBV27 and J usage is TRBJ2-1; TRBD1 matches 8 bases. Germline CDR1 MNHEY, CDR2 SMNVEV (reference sequence). The CDR3 has 18 residues. V gave up 4 bases and J gave up 7 bases; unmatched junction bases: 18. The CDR3 sequence: CASSSSWQGANSGNEQFF. The CDR3 bases are TGTGCCAGCAGTTCCTCTTGGCAGGGGGCCAATTCGGGAAATGAGCAGTTCTTC.

This chain links TRBV5-1 with TRBJ1-1; D is perhaps TRBD1 (5 bases). V was trimmed by 0 bases and J by 1 base, leaving 7 bases between them. This CDR3 region has 14 residues. CDR1 and CDR2 from the germline V gene are SGHRS and YFSETQ. The CDR3 coding sequence is TGCGCCAGCAGCTTGGCCACAGGGAACACTGAAGCTTTCTTT. Its protein product is CASSLATGNTEAFF. Full variable domain (remainder filled in from reference TRBV5-1 and TRBJ1-1): KAGVTQTPRYLIKTRGQQVTLSCSPISGHRSVSWYQQTPGQGLQFLFEYFSETQRNKGNFPGRFSGRQFSNSRSEMNVSTLELGDSALYLCASSLATGNTEAFFGQGTRLTVV.

The chain links TRBV6-1 to TRBJ1-5; possibly TRBD1 for D (5 bases). From germline, CDR1 is MNHNS and CDR2 SASEGT. Trimming shortened V by 3 bases and J by 5 bases, and 14 bases separated the two germline ends. The CDR3 is 15 amino acids. The CDR3 nucleotides read TGTGCCAGCAGTGAGAGCTGGGGGAGGTATCAGCCCCAGCATTTT. Protein: CASSESWGRYQPQHF.

Remarks on this clone: At one boundary the junction diverges from the germline segment, which might be a read error. The CDR3 DNA sequence: TGTGCCAGCAGCTTGGCTTGGGACAGGGCTTCACTTTTT. This sequence encodes CASSLAWDRASLF. The V gene is TRBV5-5, the J gene TRBJ1-6, with TRBD1 matching 9 bases. The CDR3 totals 13 residues. CDR1 and CDR2 (germline): SGHKS, YYEKEE (reference sequence).

V is TRBV27 and J is TRBJ2-2, with unresolved D. V lost 10 bases and J lost 7, with 22 bases in between. The germline CDR1 and CDR2 sequences are MNHEY and SMNVEV (reference sequence). This CDR3 region has 15 residues. The CDR3 sequence: CATSARMALGGELFF. As DNA, the CDR3 is TGTGCCACCTCCGCCCGGATGGCCTTGGGCGGGGAGCTGTTTTTT.

The rearrangement uses TRBV5-4 and TRBJ2-3; D gene uncertain. The CDR3 consists of 14 residues. Trimming pared 7 bases from V and 0 bases from J, leaving 12 bases between. The V gene's germline CDR1 is SGHNT and CDR2 YYREEE (reference sequence). Written as DNA, the CDR3 is TGTGCCAGCCGGGTTGGTTCTAGCACAGATACGCAGTATTTT. As protein: CASRVGSSTDTQYF.

This clone was counted a single time. V and J are TRBV18 and TRBJ1-2; D call uncertain. There are 15 residues in the CDR3. Germline V gives CDR1 KGHSH, CDR2 LQKENI. Trimming removed 0 bases at V and 4 bases at J, with 12 bases between. The CDR3 is CASSPPGWDGYGYTF. The CDR3 nucleotides read TGTGCCAGCTCACCACCTGGGTGGGATGGCTATGGCTACACCTTC.

The chain is built from TRBV19 and TRBJ2-2; 9 bases match TRBD1. The CDR3 is 17 amino acids. The trim removed 7 bases at V and 5 bases at J, leaving 14 bases unmatched. CDR1 and CDR2 (germline): LNHDA, SQIVND (reference sequence). The CDR3 DNA reads as TGTGCCAGTAATTTTGTACAGGGGGCGATTACGACCGGGGAGCTGTTTTTT. This encodes CASNFVQGAITTGELFF. Together with reference TRBV19 and TRBJ2-2, the CDR3 gives the full variable domain: DGGITQSPKYLFRKEGQNVTLSCEQNLNHDAMYWYRQDPGQGLRLIYYSQIVNDFQKGDIAEGYSVSREKKESFPLTVTSAQKNPTAFYLCASNFVQGAITTGELFFGEGSRLTVL.

The chain couples TRBV5-1 to TRBJ1-1; D remains ambiguous. The germline CDR1 and CDR2 sequences are SGHRS and YFSETQ. The germline V and J ends were trimmed by 1 base and 1 base, with 5 bases remaining between them. This CDR3 region has 13 residues. For the CDR3, the DNA is TGCGCCAGCAGCTTGAAAAGGAACACTGAAGCTTTCTTT. Its translation: CASSLKRNTEAFF.

The gene calls are TRBV9 and TRBJ1-1; TRBD1 is a possible D gene (6 bases). Trimming left V 3 bases short and J 4 bases short, with 16 bases between. This CDR3 region has 15 residues. Germline lookup yields CDR1 SGDLS and CDR2 YYNGEE. CDR3 coding DNA: TGTGCCAGCAGCGCGAGGGACACCTTGAGCACTGAAGCTTTCTTT. Translating gives CASSARDTLSTEAFF.

The chain is built from TRBV5-1 and TRBJ2-1; perhaps TRBD2 as D (6 bases). Trimming removed 5 bases at V and 6 bases at J, with 12 bases between. The germline gives CDR1 SGHRS, CDR2 YFSETQ. The CDR3 extends over 13 amino acids. The CDR3 nucleotides read TGCGCCAGCAGGCTAGCGACGAGCAATGAGCAGTTCTTC. This sequence encodes CASRLATSNEQFF.

The genes are TRBV19 and TRBJ1-1; 7 nucleotides match TRBD1. Looked up from germline, CDR1 is LNHDA and CDR2 is SQIVND (reference sequence). The CDR3 totals 13 residues. V was clipped by 7 bases and J by 5 bases; unmatched bases: 7. CDR3: CASTSFRGTEAFF. The CDR3 DNA reads as TGTGCCAGTACCTCCTTCAGGGGGACTGAAGCTTTCTTT.

This clone was seen more than once but under ten times. V gene TRBV6-1 combines with J gene TRBJ1-5; D not resolved. Trimming removed 6 bases from V and 2 bases from J, with 14 bases in between. The germline V gene has CDR1 MNHNS and CDR2 SASEGT. The CDR3 has 15 amino acids. The CDR3 protein is CASRDQVEGNQPQHF. The DNA for the CDR3 is TGTGCCAGCAGGGATCAGGTAGAGGGCAATCAGCCCCAGCATTTT.

V gene TRBV5-1 combines with J gene TRBJ1-2; 8 nucleotides align to TRBD1. The CDR3 consists of 14 residues. Germline CDR1 SGHRS, CDR2 YFSETQ. V shed 0 bases, J shed 3 bases, and the junction held 1 base outside the gene matches. The CDR3, as DNA: TGCGCCAGCAGCTTGGAGACAGGGGACTATGGCTACACCTTC. Translating it yields CASSLETGDYGYTF.